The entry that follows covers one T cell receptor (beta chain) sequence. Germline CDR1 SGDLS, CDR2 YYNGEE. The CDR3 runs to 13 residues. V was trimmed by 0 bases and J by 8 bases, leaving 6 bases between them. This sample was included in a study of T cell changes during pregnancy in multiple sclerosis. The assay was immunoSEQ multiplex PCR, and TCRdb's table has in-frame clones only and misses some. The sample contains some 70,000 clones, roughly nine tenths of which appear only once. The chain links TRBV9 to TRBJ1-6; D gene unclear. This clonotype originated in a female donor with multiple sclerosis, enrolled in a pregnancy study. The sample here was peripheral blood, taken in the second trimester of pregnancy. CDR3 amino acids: CASSVAGDSPLHF. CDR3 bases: TGTGCCAGCAGCGTAGCCGGGGATTCACCCCTCCACTTT. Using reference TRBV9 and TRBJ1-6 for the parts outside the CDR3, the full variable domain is DSGVTQTPKHLITATGQRVTLRCSPRSGDLSVYWYQQSLDQGLQFLIQYYNGEERAKGNILERFSAQQFPDLHSELNLSSLELGDSALYFCASSVAGDSPLHFGNGTRLTVT.